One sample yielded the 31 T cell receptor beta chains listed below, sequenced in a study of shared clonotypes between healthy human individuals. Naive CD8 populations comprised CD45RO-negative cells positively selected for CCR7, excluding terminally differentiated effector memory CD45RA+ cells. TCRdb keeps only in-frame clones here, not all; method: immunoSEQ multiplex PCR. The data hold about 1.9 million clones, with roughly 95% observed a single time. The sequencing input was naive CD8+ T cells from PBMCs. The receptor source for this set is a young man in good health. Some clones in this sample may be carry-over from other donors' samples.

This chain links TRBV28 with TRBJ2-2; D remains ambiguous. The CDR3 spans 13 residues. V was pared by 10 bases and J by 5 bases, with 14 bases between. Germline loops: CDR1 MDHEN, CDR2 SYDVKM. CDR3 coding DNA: TGTGCCACCAGGCTATTCGGAACCGGGGAGCTGTTTTTT. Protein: CATRLFGTGELFF.

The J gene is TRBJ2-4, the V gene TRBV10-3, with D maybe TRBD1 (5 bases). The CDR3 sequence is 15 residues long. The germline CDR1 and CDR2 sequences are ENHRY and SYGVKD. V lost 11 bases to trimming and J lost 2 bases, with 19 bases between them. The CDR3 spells CAPNWGKGTKNIQYF. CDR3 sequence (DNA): TGTGCCCCGAATTGGGGCAAGGGAACCAAAAACATTCAGTACTTC.

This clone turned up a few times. The CDR3 region is CASSSTRVIYGYTF. The DNA for the CDR3 is TGTGCCAGCAGCTCCACGAGGGTAATCTATGGCTACACCTTC. The rearrangement uses TRBV7-9 and TRBJ1-2; no definite D call. The CDR3 runs to 14 residues. With 4 bases removed from V and 4 bases from J, the gap between germline ends came to 13 bases. CDR1 and CDR2 (germline): SEHNR, FQNEAQ (reference sequence).

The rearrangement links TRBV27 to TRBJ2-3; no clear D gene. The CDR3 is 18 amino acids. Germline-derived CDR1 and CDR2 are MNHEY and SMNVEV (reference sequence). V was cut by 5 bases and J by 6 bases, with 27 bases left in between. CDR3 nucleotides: TGTGCCAGCAGTCTTTACCCCCCCTGGTCGGAGACACGCGATACGCAGTATTTT. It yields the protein CASSLYPPWSETRDTQYF.

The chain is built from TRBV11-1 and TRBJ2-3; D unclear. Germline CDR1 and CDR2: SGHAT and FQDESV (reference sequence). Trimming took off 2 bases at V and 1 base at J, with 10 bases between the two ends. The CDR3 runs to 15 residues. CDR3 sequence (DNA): TGTGCCAGCAGCTTAATCCTGACGCGCACAGATACGCAGTATTTT. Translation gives CASSLILTRTDTQYF.

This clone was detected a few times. The CDR3 bases are TGTGCCAGCAGCTCCGGGACAGGTCTGAAGGAGCAGTACTTC. Encoded protein: CASSSGTGLKEQYF. This rearrangement joins TRBV7-9 to TRBJ2-7, with 8 bases matching TRBD1. Germline assignment: CDR1 SEHNR and CDR2 FQNEAQ (reference sequence). Losses at the gene ends were 4 bases for V and 7 bases for J; bases not matched to a gene: 9. The CDR3 extends over 14 amino acids.

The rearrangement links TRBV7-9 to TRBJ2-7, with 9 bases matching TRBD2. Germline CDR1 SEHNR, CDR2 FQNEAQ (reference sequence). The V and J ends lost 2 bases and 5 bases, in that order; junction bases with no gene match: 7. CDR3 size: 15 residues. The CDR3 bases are TGTGCCAGCAGCTTAATTGCGGGAGGGCCCAACGAGCAGTACTTC. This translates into CASSLIAGGPNEQYF.

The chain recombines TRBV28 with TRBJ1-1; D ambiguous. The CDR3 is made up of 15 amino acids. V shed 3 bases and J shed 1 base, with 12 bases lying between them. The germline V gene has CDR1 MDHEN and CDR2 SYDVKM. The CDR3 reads CASSFGVAQNTEAFF. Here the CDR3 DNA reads TGTGCCAGCAGTTTTGGAGTGGCCCAGAACACTGAAGCTTTCTTT.

DNA of the CDR3: TGTGCCAGCAGTCCTAAAACAGGGGGCAGGGAGCCCCAGCATTTT. Its protein product is CASSPKTGGREPQHF. The chain couples TRBV27 to TRBJ1-5, with 9 bases fitting TRBD1. This CDR3 contains 15 residues. CDR1 and CDR2 from the germline V gene are MNHEY and SMNVEV (reference sequence). V shed 5 bases, J shed 8 bases, and the junction held 10 bases outside the gene matches.

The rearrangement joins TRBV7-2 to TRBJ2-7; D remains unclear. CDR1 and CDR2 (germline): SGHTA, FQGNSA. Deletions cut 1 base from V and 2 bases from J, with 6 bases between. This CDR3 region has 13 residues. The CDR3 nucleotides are TGTGCCAGCAGCTTAGTTGCAGCCTACGAGCAGTACTTC. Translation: CASSLVAAYEQYF.

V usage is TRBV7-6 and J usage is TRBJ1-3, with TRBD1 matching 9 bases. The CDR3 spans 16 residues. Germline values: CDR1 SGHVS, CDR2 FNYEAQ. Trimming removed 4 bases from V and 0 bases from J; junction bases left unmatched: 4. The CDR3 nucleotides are TGTGCCAGCAGCTCTCCGGGACAGGGCTCTGGAAACACCATATATTTT. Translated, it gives CASSSPGQGSGNTIYF.

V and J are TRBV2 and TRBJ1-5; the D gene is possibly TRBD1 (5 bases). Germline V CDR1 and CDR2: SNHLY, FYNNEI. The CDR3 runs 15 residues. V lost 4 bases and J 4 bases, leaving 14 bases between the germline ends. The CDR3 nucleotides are TGTGCCAGCAGTGTGGTGGGGCAGGGAAATCAGCCCCAGCATTTT. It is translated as CASSVVGQGNQPQHF.

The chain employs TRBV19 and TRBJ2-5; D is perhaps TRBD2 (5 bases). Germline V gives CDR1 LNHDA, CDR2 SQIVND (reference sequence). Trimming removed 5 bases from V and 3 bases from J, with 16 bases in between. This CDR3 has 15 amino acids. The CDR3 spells CASSARGSEKETQYF. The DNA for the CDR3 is TGTGCCAGTAGTGCCCGAGGTAGCGAGAAAGAGACCCAGTACTTC. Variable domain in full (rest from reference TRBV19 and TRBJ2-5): DGGITQSPKYLFRKEGQNVTLSCEQNLNHDAMYWYRQDPGQGLRLIYYSQIVNDFQKGDIAEGYSVSREKKESFPLTVTSAQKNPTAFYLCASSARGSEKETQYFGPGTRLLVL.

The chain's CDR3 is CASSDRDRSHSPLHF. The CDR3 DNA follows: TGTGCCAGCAGTGACCGGGACAGGTCTCATTCACCCCTCCACTTT. The gene calls are TRBV27 and TRBJ1-6, with 8 positions matching TRBD1. CDR1 and CDR2 from the germline V gene are MNHEY and SMNVEV (reference sequence). This CDR3 contains 15 residues. After removal of 5 bases from V and 8 bases from J, the junction contained 8 bases not matched to a gene.

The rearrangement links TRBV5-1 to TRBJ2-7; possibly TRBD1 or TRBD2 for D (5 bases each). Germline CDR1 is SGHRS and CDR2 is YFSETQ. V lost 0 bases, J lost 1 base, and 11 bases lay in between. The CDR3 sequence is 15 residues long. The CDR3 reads CASSLEVGRSYEQYF. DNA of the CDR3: TGCGCCAGCAGCTTGGAGGTGGGACGGTCCTACGAGCAGTACTTC.

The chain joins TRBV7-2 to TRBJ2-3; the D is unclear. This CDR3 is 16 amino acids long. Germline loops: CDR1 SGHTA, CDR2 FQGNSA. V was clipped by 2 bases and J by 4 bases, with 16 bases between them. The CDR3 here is CASSLWPYPRADTQYF. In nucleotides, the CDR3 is TGTGCCAGCAGCTTATGGCCCTATCCAAGGGCAGATACGCAGTATTTT. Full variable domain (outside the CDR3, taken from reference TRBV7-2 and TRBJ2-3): GAGVSQSPSNKVTEKGKDVELRCDPISGHTALYWYRQSLGQGLEFLIYFQGNSAPDKSGLPSDRFSAERTGGSVSTLTIQRTQQEDSAVYLCASSLWPYPRADTQYFGPGTRLTVL.

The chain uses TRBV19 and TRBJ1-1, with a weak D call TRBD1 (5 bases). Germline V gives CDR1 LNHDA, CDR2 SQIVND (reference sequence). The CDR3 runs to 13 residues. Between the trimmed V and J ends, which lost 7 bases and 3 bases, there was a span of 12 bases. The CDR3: CASKLGVHTEAFF. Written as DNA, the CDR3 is TGTGCCAGTAAATTAGGGGTCCACACTGAAGCTTTCTTT.

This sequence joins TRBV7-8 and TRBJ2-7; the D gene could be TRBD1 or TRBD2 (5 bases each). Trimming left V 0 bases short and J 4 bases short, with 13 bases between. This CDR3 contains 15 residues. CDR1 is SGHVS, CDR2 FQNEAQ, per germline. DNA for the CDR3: TGTGCCAGCAGCTTAGCTCGGGACCCCGGGTACGAGCAGTACTTC. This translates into CASSLARDPGYEQYF.

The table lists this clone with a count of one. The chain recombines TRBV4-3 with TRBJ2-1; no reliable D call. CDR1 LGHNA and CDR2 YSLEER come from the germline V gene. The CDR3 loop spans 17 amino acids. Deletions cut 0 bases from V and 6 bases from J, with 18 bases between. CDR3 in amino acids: CASSQDLATMDLNEQFF. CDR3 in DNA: TGCGCCAGCAGCCAAGATCTGGCGACCATGGATCTCAATGAGCAGTTCTTC.

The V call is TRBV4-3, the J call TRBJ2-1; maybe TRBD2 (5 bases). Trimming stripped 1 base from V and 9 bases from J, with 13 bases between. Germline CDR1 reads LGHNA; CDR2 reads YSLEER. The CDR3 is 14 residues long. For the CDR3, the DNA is TGCGCCAGCAGCCAAGGTTCTTTTGGAGGTGAGCAGTTCTTC. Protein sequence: CASSQGSFGGEQFF.

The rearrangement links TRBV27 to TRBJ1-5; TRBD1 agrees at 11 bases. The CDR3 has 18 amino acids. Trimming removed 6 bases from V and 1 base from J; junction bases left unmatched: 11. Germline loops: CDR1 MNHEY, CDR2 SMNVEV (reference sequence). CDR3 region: CASRQGTGGWGSNQPQHF. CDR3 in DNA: TGTGCCAGCAGACAAGGGACAGGGGGTTGGGGGAGCAATCAGCCCCAGCATTTT.

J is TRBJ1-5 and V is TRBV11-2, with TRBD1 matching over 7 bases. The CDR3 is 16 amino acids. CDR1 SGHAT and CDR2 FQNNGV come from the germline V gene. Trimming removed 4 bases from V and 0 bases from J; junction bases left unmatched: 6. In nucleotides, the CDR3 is TGTGCCAGCAGCTCGCCACAGGGGTATAGCAATCAGCCCCAGCATTTT. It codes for CASSSPQGYSNQPQHF.

CDR3 DNA: TGTGCCAGCGGTAGCGGGAGCCCTGGCGAGCAGTACTTC. Its protein product is CASGSGSPGEQYF. The chain employs TRBV6-5 and TRBJ2-7; 9 bases match TRBD2. The CDR3 has 13 residues. In germline, CDR1 is MNHEY, CDR2 SVGAGI. With V trimmed by 8 bases and J by 6 bases, 8 bases remained unmatched.

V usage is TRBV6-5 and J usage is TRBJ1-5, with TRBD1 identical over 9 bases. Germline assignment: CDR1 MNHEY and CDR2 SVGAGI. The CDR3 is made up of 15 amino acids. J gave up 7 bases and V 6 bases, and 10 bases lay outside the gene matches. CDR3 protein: CASSMGTGSGQPQHF. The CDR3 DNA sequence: TGTGCCAGCAGCATGGGGACAGGGTCTGGACAGCCCCAGCATTTT.

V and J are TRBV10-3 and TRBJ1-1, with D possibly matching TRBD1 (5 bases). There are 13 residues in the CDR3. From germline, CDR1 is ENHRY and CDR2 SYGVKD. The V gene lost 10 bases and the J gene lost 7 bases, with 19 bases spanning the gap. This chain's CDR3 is CATQLGGVSEAFF. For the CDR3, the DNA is TGTGCCACTCAGCTTGGAGGGGTCAGTGAAGCTTTCTTT.

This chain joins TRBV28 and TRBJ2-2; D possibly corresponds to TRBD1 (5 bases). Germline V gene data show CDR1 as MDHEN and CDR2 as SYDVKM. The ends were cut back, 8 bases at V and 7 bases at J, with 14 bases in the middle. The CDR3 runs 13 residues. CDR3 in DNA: TGTGCCAGCGGGGCACGGGTTGGCGGGGAGCTGTTTTTT. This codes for CASGARVGGELFF.

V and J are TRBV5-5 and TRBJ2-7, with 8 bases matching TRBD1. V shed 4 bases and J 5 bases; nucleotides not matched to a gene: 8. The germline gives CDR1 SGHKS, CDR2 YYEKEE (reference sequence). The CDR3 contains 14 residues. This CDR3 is CASSRTGSTNEQYF. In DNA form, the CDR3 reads TGTGCCAGCAGCCGGACAGGGAGCACCAACGAGCAGTACTTC.

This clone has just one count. The CDR3 bases are TGTGCCAGCAACGCCCCGGGACTAGCGGGATACAATGAGCAGTTCTTC. Translating gives CASNAPGLAGYNEQFF. The V and J genes are TRBV28 and TRBJ2-1; 13 bases align to TRBD2. The V gene end was trimmed by 7 bases and the J gene end by 4 bases; junction bases not matched to a gene: 7. Germline-derived CDR1 and CDR2 are MDHEN and SYDVKM. CDR3 length: 16 residues. Drawing the rest from reference TRBV28 and TRBJ2-1, the complete variable domain is DVKVTQSSRYLVKRTGEKVFLECVQDMDHENMFWYRQDPGLGLRLIYFSYDVKMKEKGDIPEGYSVSREKKERFSLILESASTNQTSMYLCASNAPGLAGYNEQFFGPGTRLTVL.

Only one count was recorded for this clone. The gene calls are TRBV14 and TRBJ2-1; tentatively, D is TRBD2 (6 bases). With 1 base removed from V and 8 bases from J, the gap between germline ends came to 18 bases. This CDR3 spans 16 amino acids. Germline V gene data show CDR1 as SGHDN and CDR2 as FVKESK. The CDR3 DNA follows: TGTGCCAGCAGCCAAGTACCGAGGCTTTCGGGAGATGAGCAGTTCTTC. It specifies CASSQVPRLSGDEQFF.

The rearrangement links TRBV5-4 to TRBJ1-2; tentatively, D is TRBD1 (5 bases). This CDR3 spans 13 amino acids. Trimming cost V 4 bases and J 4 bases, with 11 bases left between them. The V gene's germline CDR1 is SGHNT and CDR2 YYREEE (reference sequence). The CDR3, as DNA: TGTGCCAGCAGCGAGGACATATCCTATGGCTACACCTTC. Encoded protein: CASSEDISYGYTF.

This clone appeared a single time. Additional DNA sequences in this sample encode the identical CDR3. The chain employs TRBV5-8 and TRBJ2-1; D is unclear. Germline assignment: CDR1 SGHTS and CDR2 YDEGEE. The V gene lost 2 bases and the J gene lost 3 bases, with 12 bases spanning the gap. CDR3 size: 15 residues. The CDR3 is CASSLGQTNYNEQFF. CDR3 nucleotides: TGTGCCAGCAGCTTAGGCCAGACCAACTACAATGAGCAGTTCTTC. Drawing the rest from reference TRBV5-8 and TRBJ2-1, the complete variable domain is EAGVTQSPTHLIKTRGQQATLRCSPISGHTSVYWYQQALGLGLQFLLWYDEGEERNRGNFPPRFSGRQFPNYSSELNVNALELEDSALYLCASSLGQTNYNEQFFGPGTRLTVL.